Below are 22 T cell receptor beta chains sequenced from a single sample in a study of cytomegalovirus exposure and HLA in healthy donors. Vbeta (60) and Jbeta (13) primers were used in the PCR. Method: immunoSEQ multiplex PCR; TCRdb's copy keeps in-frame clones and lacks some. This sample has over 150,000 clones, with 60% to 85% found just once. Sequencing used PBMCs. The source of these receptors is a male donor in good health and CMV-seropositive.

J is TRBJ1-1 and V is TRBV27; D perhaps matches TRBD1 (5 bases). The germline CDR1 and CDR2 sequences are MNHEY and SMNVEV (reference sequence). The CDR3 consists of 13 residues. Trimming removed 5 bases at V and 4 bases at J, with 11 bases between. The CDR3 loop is CASSGSGPTEAFF. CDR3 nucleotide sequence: TGTGCCAGCAGTGGATCAGGGCCCACTGAAGCTTTCTTT.

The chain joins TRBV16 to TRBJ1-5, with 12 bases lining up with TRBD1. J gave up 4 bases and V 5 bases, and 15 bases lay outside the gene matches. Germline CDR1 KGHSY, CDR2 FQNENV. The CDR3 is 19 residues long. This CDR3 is CASSDTRAGTGGLNQPQHF. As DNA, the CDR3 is TGTGCCAGCAGCGATACTCGTGCCGGGACAGGGGGCCTAAATCAGCCCCAGCATTTT. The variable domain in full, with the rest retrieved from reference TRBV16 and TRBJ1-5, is GEEVAQTPKHLVRGEGQKAKLYCAPIKGHSYVFWYQQVLKNEFKFLISFQNENVFDETGMPKERFSAKCLPNSPCSLEIQATKLEDSAVYFCASSDTRAGTGGLNQPQHFGDGTRLSIL.

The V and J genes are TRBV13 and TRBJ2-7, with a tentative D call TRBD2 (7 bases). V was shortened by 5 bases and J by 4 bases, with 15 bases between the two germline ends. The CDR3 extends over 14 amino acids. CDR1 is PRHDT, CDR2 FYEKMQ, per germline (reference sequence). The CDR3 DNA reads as TGTGCCAGCAGCCCCGCGGGGGCAGGGTACGAGCAGTACTTC. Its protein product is CASSPAGAGYEQYF.

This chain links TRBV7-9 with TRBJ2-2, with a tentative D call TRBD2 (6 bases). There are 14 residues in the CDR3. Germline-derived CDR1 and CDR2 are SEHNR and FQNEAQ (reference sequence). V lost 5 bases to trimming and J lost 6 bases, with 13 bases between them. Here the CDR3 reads CASSLAGEAGELFF. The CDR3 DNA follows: TGTGCCAGCAGCCTCGCCGGGGAGGCCGGGGAGCTGTTTTTT.

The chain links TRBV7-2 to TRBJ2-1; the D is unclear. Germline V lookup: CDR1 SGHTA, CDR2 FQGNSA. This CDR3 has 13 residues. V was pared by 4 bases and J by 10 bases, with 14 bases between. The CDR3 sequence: CASSSTVSGEQFF. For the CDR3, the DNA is TGTGCCAGCAGCTCCACGGTGTCCGGGGAGCAGTTCTTC.

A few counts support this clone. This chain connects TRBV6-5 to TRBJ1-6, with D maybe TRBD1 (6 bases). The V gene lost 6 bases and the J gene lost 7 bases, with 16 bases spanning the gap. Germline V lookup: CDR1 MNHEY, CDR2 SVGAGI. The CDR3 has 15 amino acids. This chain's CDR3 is CASRPTGFQNSPLHF. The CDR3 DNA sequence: TGTGCCAGCAGACCGACAGGTTTTCAGAATTCACCCCTCCACTTT.

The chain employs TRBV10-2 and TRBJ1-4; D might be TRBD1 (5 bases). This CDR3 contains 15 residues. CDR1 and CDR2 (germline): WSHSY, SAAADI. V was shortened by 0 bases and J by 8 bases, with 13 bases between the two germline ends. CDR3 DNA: TGCGCCAGCAGTGAGTCTGCCAGGGTGGAAGAAAAACTGTTTTTT. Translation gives CASSESARVEEKLFF.

The CDR3 spells CASSLGHSYYPEMNTEAFF. The CDR3 DNA follows: TGTGCCAGCAGCTTGGGACACTCTTATTACCCCGAAATGAACACTGAAGCTTTCTTT. The rearrangement uses TRBV5-6 and TRBJ1-1; D remains unclear. This CDR3 comprises 19 residues. V shed 0 bases and J shed 0 bases, with 21 bases lying between them. CDR1 is SGHDT, CDR2 YYEEEE, per germline.

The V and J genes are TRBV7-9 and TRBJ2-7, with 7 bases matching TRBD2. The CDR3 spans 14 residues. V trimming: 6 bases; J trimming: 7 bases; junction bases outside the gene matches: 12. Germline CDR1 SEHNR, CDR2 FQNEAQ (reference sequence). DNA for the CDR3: TGTGCCAGCAGACCCGGACGTGCCGGGGGGGAGCAGTACTTC. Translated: CASRPGRAGGEQYF.

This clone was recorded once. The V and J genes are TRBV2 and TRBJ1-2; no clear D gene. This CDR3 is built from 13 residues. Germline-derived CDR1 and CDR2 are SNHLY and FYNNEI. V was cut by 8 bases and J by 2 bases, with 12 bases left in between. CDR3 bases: TGTGCCAGCGGGCAGGTCCCAAACTATGGCTACACCTTC. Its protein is CASGQVPNYGYTF.

CDR3 protein: CASSPVEEQFF. In DNA form, the CDR3 reads TGTGCCAGCTCACCAGTGGAGGAGCAGTTCTTC. The chain is built from TRBV18 and TRBJ2-1; D ambiguous. CDR1 is KGHSH, CDR2 LQKENI, per germline. V was clipped by 2 bases and J by 10 bases, with 6 bases between them. The CDR3 contains 11 residues.

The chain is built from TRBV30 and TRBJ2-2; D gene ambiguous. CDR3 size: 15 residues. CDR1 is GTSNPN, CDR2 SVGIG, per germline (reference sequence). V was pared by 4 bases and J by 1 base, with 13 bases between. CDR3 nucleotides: TGTGCCTGGACCCGCGAGTCTTTGAACACCGGGGAGCTGTTTTTT. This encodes CAWTRESLNTGELFF.

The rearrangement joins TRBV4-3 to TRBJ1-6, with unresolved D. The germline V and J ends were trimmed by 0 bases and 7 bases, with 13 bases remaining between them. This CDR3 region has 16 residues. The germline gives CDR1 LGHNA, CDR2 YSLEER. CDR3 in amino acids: CASSQDLGAPNSPLHF. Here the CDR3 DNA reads TGCGCCAGCAGCCAAGATCTAGGAGCCCCCAATTCACCCCTCCACTTT.

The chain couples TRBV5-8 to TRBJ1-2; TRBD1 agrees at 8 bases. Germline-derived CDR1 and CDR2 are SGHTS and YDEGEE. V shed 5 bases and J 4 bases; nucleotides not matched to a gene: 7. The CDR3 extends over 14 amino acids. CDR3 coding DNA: TGTGCCAGCAGTAAGAACAGGGGGGTCTATGGCTACACCTTC. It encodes CASSKNRGVYGYTF.

CDR3 nucleotides: TGTGCCAGCAGCCAGAGGGCGGGACAGGGGTCCAATGAGCAGTTCTTC. Translated, it gives CASSQRAGQGSNEQFF. The V and J genes are TRBV14 and TRBJ2-1; 10 bases align to TRBD1. Germline values: CDR1 SGHDN, CDR2 FVKESK. This CDR3 comprises 16 residues. The V gene end was trimmed by 3 bases and the J gene end by 6 bases; junction bases not matched to a gene: 8.

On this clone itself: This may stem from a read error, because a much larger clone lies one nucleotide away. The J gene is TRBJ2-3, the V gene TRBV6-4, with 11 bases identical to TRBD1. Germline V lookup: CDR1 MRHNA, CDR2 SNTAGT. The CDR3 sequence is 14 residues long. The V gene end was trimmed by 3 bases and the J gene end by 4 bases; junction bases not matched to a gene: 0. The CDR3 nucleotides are TGTGCCAGCAGTGAGGGACAGGGGGCAGATACGCAGTATTTT. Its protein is CASSEGQGADTQYF.

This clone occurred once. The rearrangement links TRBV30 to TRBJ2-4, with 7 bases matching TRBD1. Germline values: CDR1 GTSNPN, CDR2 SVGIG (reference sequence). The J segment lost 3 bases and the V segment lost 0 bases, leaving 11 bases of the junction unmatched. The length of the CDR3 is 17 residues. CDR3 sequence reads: CAWSVQGSSHVKNIQYF. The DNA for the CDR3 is TGTGCCTGGAGTGTACAGGGGTCTAGTCATGTCAAAAACATTCAGTACTTC.

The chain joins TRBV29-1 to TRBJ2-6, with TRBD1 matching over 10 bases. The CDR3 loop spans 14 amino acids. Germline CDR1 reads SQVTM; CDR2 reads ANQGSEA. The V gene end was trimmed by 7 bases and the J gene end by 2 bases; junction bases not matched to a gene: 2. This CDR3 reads CSAGTGAGANVLTF. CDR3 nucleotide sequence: TGCAGCGCCGGGACAGGGGCTGGGGCCAACGTCCTGACTTTC.

This chain's CDR3 is CASSSPGQGRNQPQHF. DNA of the CDR3: TGTGCCAGCAGCAGCCCGGGACAGGGTAGGAATCAGCCCCAGCATTTT. The J gene is TRBJ1-5, the V gene TRBV21-1; the D call in the table, TRBD1, was not verified against the DNA. TRBV21-1 is a documented pseudogene. The CDR3 is 16 amino acids.

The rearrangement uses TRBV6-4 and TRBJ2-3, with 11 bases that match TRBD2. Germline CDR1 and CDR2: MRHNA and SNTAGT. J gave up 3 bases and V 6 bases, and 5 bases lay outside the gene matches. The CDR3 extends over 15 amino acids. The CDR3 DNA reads TGTGCCAGCAGGGAAACTAGCGGGGGAACAGATACGCAGTATTTT. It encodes CASRETSGGTDTQYF.

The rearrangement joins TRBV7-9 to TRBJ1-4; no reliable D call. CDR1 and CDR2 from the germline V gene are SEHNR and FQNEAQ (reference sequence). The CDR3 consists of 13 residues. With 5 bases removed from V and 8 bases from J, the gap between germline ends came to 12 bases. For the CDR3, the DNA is TGTGCCAGCAGCACCGATCCGGGAGAAAAACTGTTTTTT. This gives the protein CASSTDPGEKLFF.

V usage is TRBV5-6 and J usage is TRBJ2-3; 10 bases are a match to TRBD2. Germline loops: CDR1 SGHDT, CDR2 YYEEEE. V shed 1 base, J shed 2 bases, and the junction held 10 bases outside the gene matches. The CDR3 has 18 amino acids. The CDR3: CASSLSRLAGGLTDTQYF. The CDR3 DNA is TGTGCCAGCAGCTTGTCTCGTTTAGCGGGGGGCCTCACAGATACGCAGTATTTT.